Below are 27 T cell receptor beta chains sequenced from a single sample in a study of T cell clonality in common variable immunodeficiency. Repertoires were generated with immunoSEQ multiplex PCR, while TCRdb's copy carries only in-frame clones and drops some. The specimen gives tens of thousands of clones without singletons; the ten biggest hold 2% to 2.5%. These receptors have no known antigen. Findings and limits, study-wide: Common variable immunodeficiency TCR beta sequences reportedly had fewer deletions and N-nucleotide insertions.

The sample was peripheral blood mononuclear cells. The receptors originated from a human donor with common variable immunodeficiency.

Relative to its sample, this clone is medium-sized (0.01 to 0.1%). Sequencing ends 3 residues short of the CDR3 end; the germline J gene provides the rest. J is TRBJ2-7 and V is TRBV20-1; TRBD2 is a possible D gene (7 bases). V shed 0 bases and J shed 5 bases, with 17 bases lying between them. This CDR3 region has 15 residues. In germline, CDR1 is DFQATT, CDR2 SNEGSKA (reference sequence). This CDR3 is CSARDSRGGGHEQYF. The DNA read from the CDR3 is TGCAGTGCTAGAGATTCGCGGGGCGGGGGCCACGAG.

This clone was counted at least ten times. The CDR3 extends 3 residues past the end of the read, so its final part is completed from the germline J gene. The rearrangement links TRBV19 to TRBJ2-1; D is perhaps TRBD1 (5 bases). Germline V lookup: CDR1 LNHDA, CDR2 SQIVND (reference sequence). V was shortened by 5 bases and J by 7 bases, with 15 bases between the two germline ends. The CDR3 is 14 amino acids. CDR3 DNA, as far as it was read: TGTGCCAGTAGTGCCAGGGATGATCAGAATGAG. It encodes CASSARDDQNE. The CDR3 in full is CASSARDDQNEQFF.

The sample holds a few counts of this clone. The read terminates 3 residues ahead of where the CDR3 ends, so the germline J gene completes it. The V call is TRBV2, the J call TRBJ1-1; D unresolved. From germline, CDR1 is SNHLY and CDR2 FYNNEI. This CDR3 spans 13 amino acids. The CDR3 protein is CASSDRPLLKAFF. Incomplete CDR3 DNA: TGTGCCAGCAGTGATAGGCCACTACTCAAA.

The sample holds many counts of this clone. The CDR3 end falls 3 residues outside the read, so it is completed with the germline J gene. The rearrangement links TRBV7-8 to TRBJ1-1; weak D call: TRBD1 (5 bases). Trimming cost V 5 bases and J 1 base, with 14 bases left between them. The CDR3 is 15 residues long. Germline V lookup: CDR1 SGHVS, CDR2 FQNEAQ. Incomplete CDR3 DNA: TGTGCCAGCAGCCCCCATGGGGGGGAGAACACTGAA. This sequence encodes CASSPHGGENTE. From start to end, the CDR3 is CASSPHGGENTEAFF. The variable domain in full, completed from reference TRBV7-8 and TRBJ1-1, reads GAGVSQSPRYKVAKRGQDVALRCDPISGHVSLFWYQQALGQGPEFLTYFQNEAQLDKSGLPSDRFFAERPEGSVSTLKIQRTQQEDSAVYLCASSPHGGENTEAFFGQGTRLTVV.

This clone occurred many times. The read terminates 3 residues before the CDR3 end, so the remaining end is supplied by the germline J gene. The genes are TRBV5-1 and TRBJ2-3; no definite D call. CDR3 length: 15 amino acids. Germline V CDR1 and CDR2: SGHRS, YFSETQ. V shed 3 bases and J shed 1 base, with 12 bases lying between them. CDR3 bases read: TGCGCCAGCAGCTCGGCGGATCACCGCACAGATACG. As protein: CASSSADHRTDT. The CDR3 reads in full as CASSSADHRTDTQYF.

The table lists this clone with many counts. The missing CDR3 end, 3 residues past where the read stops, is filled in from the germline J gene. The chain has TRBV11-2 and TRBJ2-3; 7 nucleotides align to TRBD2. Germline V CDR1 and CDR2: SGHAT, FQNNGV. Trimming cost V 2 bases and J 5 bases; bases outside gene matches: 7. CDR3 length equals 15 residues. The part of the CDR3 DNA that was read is TGTGCCAGCAGCTTAATTCGGGGGAGGGGAGATACG. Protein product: CASSLIRGRGDT. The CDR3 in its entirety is CASSLIRGRGDTQYF. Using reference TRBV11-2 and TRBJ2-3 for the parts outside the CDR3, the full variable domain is EAGVAQSPRYKIIEKRQSVAFWCNPISGHATLYWYQQILGQGPKLLIQFQNNGVVDDSQLPKDRFSAERLKGVDSTLKIQPAKLEDSAVYLCASSLIRGRGDTQYFGPGTRLTVL.

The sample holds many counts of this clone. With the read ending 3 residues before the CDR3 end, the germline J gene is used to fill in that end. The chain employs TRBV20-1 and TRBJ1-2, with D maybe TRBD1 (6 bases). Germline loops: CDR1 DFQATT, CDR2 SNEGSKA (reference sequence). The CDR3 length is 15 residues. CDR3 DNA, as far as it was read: TGCAGTGCTAGAAGCCCCCCTCCAGGGGATTGGGGC. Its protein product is CSARSPPPGDWG. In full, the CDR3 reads CSARSPPPGDWGYTF.

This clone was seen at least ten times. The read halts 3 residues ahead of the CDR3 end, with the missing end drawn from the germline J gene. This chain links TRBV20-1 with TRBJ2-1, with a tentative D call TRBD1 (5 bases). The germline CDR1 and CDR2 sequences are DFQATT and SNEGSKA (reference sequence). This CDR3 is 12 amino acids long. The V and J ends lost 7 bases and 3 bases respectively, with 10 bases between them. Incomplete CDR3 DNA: TGCAGTGTCCCCGACAGCTACAATGAG. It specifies CSVPDSYNE. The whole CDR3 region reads CSVPDSYNEQFF.

The DNA read from the CDR3 is TGTGCCAGCAGCCCGGTCCTTTATGGC. Translating gives CASSPVLYG. The entire CDR3 protein is CASSPVLYGYTF. The chain joins TRBV6-2 or TRBV6-3 to TRBJ1-2; D is ambiguous. Sequencing ends 3 residues short of the CDR3 end; the germline J gene provides the rest. V was trimmed by 6 bases and J by 5 bases, leaving 10 bases between them. In germline, CDR1 is MNHEY, CDR2 SVGEGT. This CDR3 spans 12 amino acids.

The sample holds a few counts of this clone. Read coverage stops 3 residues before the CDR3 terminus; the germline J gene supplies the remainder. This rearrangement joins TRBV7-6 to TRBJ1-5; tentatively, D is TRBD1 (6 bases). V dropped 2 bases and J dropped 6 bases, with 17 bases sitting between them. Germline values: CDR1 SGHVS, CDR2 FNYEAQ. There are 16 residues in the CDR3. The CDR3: CASSLTDHRVPQPQHF. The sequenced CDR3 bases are TGTGCCAGCAGCTTAACGGACCACAGGGTTCCTCAGCCC.

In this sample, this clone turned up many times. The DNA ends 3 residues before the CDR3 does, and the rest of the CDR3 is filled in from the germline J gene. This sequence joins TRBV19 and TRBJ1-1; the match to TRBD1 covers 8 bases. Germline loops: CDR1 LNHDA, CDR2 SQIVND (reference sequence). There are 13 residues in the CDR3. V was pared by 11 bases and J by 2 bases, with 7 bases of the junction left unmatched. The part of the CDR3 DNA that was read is TGTGCCCTTCGAGACAGGGGCAACACTGAA. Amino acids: CALRDRGNTE. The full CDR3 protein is CALRDRGNTEAFF.

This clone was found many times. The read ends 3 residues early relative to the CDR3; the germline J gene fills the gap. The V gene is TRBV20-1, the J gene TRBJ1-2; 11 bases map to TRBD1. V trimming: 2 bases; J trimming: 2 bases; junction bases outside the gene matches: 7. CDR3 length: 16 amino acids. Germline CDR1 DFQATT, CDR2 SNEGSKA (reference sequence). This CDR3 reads CSARSSGQGVNYGYTF. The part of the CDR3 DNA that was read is TGCAGTGCTAGATCCTCGGGACAGGGGGTAAACTATGGC.

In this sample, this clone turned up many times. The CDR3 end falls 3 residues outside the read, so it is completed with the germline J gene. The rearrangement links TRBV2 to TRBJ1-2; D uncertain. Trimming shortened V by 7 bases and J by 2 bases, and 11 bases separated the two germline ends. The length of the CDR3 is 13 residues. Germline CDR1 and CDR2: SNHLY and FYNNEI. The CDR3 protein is CASTTRANYGYTF. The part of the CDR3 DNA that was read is TGTGCCAGCACTACGCGGGCGAACTATGGC.

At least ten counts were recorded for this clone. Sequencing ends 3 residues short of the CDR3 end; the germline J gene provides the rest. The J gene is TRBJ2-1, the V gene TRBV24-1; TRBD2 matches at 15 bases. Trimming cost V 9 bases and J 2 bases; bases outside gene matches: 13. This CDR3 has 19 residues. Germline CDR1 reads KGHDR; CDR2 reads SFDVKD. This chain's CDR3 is CATARTSGGVLATYNEQFF. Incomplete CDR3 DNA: TGTGCCACCGCTAGGACTAGCGGGGGGGTACTCGCAACCTACAATGAG.

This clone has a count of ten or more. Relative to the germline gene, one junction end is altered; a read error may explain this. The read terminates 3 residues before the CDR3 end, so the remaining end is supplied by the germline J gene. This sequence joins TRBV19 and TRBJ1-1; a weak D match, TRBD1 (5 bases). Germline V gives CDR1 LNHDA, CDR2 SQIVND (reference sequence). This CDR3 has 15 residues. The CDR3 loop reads CASSIDEGLNTEAFF. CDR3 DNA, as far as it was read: TGTGCCAGTAGCATAGATGAGGGGCTCAACACTGAA.

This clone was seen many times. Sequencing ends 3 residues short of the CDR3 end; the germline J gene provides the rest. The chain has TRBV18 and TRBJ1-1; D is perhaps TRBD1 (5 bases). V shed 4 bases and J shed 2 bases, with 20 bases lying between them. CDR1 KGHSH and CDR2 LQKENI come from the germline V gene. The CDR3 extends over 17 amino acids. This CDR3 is CASSLYTGGRTNTEAFF. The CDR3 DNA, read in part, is TGTGCCAGCTCACTGTACACGGGAGGACGGACAAACACTGAA.

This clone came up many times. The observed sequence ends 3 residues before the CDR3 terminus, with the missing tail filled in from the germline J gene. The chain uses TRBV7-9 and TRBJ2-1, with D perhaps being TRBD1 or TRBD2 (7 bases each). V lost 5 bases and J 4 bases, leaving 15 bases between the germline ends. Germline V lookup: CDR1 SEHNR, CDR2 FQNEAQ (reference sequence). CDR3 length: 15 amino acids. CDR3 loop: CASSGEGQPYNEQFF. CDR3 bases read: TGTGCCAGCAGCGGGGAGGGACAGCCGTACAATGAG.

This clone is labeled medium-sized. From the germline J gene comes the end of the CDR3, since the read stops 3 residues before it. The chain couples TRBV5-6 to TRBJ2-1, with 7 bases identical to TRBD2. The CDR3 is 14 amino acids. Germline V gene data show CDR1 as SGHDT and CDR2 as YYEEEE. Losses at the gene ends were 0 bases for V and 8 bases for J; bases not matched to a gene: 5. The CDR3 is CASSLGGLGHEQFF. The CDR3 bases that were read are TGTGCCAGCAGCTTGGGCGGACTAGGGCATGAG.

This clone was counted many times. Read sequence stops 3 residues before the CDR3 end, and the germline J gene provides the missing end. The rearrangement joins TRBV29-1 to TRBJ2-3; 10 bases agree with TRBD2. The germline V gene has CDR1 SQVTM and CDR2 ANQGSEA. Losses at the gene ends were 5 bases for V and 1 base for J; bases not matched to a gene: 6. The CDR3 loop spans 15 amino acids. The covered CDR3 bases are TGCAGCGTTCCAATTAGCGGGGGGCGCACAGATACG. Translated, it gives CSVPISGGRTDT. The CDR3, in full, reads CSVPISGGRTDTQYF.

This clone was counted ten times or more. The CDR3 reads CSVDARALQETQYF. The CDR3 bases that were read are TGCAGCGTTGATGCCAGGGCCCTTCAAGAGACC. The J gene is TRBJ2-5, the V gene TRBV29-1, with D perhaps TRBD1 (5 bases). The read ends 3 residues before the CDR3 terminus; that terminus is restored from the germline J gene. CDR3 length equals 14 residues. V lost 3 bases, J lost 2 bases, and 13 bases lay in between. Germline V CDR1 and CDR2: SQVTM, ANQGSEA.

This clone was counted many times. The CDR3 region is CATPPQLCYNQPQHF. The part of the CDR3 DNA that was read is TGTGCCACCCCCCCACAGTTGTGCTACAATCAGCCC. This chain connects TRBV2 to TRBJ1-5; the D is unclear. The read finishes 3 residues shy of the CDR3 end, and the germline J gene is used to complete it. CDR3 length: 15 amino acids. Germline V gene data show CDR1 as SNHLY and CDR2 as FYNNEI. V was cut by 10 bases and J by 3 bases, with 19 bases left in between.

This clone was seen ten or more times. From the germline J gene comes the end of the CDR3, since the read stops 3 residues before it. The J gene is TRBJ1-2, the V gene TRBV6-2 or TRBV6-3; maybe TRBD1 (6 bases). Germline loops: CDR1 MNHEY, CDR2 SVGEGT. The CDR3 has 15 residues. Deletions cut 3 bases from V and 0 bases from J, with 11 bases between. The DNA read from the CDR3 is TGTGCCAGCAGTTATTCAGGACAGCCTAACTATGGC. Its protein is CASSYSGQPNYG. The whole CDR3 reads CASSYSGQPNYGYTF.

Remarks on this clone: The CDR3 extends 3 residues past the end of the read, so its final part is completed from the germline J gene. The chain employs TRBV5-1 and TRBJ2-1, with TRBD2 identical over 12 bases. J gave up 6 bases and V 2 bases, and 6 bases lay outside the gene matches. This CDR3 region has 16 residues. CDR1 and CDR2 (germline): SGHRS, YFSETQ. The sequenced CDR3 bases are TGCGCCAGCAGCTTCCTAGCGGGGGGGAGGTCCAATGAG. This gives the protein CASSFLAGGRSNE. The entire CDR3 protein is CASSFLAGGRSNEQFF.

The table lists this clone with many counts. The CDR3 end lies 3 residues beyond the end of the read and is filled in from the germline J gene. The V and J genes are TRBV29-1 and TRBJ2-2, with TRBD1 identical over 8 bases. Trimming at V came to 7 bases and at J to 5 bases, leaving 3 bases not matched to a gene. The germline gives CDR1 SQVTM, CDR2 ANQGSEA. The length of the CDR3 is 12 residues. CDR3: CSGTGLTGELFF. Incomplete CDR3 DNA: TGCAGCGGGACAGGGTTGACCGGGGAG.

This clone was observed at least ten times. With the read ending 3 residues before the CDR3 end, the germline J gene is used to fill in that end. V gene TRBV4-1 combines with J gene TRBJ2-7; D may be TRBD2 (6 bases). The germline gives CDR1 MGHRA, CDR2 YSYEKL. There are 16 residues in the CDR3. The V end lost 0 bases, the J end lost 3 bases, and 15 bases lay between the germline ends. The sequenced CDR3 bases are TGCGCCAGCAGCCAAGAAGGGGAGGTATTGTACTACGAG. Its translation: CASSQEGEVLYYE. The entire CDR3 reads CASSQEGEVLYYEQYF.

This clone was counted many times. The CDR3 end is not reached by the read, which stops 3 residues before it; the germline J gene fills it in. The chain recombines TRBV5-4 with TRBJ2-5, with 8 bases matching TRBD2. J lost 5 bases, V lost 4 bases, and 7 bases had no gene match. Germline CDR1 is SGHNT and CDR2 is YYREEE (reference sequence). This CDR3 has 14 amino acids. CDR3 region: CASSPGGGQETQYF. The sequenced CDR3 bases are TGTGCCAGCAGCCCCGGGGGGGGGCAGGAGACC.

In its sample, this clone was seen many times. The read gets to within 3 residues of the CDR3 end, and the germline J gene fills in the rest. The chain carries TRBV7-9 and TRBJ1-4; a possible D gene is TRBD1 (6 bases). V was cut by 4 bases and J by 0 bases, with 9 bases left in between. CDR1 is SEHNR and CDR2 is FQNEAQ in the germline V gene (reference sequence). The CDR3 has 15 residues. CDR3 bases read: TGTGCCAGCAGCTCTAGACAGGCAACTAATGAAAAA. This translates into CASSSRQATNEK. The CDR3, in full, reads CASSSRQATNEKLFF.